The 25 T cell receptor beta chains presented below share a single source sample, sequenced in a study of CD8 T cells in ankylosing spondylitis. In TCRdb, the 5' RACE reads were re-called with MiXCR into one record per CDR3 protein. The table has approximately 240,000 distinct CDR3 sequences, roughly a quarter seen once. Input material: blood, either unsorted or a sorted T cell fraction (not recorded which). These receptors all stem from a male donor with ankylosing spondylitis or in good health (not recorded which).

This clonotype was picked up many times. V and J are TRBV4-1 and TRBJ2-1; 11 bases fit TRBD2. Germline V gene sequence: CDR1 MGHRA, CDR2 YSYEKL. Germline trimming cut 4 bases from V and 7 bases from J; bases unmatched to any gene: 9. This CDR3 has 16 amino acids. The CDR3 bases are TGCGCCAGCAGCCTTGTCCCTAGCGGGGGGAGGAATGAGCAGTTCTTC. This gives the protein CASSLVPSGGRNEQFF.

Only one count was recorded for this clonotype. V and J are TRBV10-1 and TRBJ1-1; 8 positions agree with TRBD1. V was pared by 5 bases and J by 7 bases, with 3 bases of the junction left unmatched. The CDR3 sequence is 12 residues long. Germline V gives CDR1 WNHNN, CDR2 SYGVQD (reference sequence). This chain's CDR3 is CASSPGGLEAFF. Here the CDR3 DNA reads TGCGCCAGCAGTCCAGGGGGCCTTGAAGCTTTCTTT.

This clonotype was seen at least ten times. The chain combines TRBV29-1 with TRBJ2-3; maybe TRBD1 (5 bases). Trimming cost V 4 bases and J 3 bases, with 8 bases left between them. Germline lookup yields CDR1 SQVTM and CDR2 ANQGSEA. The CDR3 is 12 residues long. The CDR3 protein is CSVGQGTDTQYF. CDR3 in DNA: TGCAGCGTTGGTCAGGGAACAGATACGCAGTATTTT.

V gene TRBV6-5 combines with J gene TRBJ2-7, with a weak D call TRBD1 (6 bases). The germline V gene has CDR1 MNHEY and CDR2 SVGAGI. The CDR3 is 15 residues long. The V and J ends lost 0 bases and 1 base respectively, with 10 bases between them. CDR3 bases: TGTGCCAGCAGTTACTCGGGGGCGGCTTCCTACGAGCAGTACTTC. Residues: CASSYSGAASYEQYF.

This clonotype was counted at least ten times. The CDR3 DNA reads as TGTGCCAGCAGTTACGGTACGCGGCACCGAACTAACTATGGCTACACCTTC. It encodes CASSYGTRHRTNYGYTF. The chain recombines TRBV6-5 with TRBJ1-2; D is unresolved. Trimming took off 2 bases at V and 0 bases at J, with 16 bases between the two ends. Germline lookup yields CDR1 MNHEY and CDR2 SVGAGI. This CDR3 comprises 17 residues.

This clonotype has at least ten counts. The chain recombines TRBV27 with TRBJ1-3, with D possibly matching TRBD1 (5 bases). Germline loops: CDR1 MNHEY, CDR2 SMNVEV (reference sequence). The CDR3 covers 16 residues. Trimming took off 4 bases at V and 3 bases at J, with 16 bases between the two ends. As DNA, the CDR3 is TGTGCCAGCAGTTCCCTTACCAGGGATGGTGGAAACACCATATATTTT. This gives the protein CASSSLTRDGGNTIYF.

The CDR3 sequence: CASRLGPLGQPQHF. The CDR3 DNA reads TGTGCCAGCAGACTGGGGCCGTTAGGTCAGCCCCAGCATTTT. The rearrangement uses TRBV12-3 or TRBV12-4 and TRBJ1-5; possibly TRBD1 for D (5 bases). The CDR3 contains 14 residues. V dropped 6 bases and J dropped 6 bases, with 15 bases sitting between them.

This chain connects TRBV6-2 or TRBV6-3 to TRBJ1-2; D might be TRBD1 (5 bases). The CDR3 contains 13 residues. The germline V gene encodes CDR1 MNHEY and CDR2 SVGEGT. Between the trimmed V and J ends, which lost 2 bases and 4 bases, there was a span of 8 bases. CDR3 nucleotide sequence: TGTGCCAGCAGTTACCCAGGGCCCTATGGCTACACCTTC. Translated, it gives CASSYPGPYGYTF.

This chain connects TRBV7-8 to TRBJ1-2; no clear D. Per germline, CDR1 SGHVS and CDR2 FQNEAQ. V shed 4 bases and J shed 7 bases, with 13 bases lying between them. The CDR3 length is 13 residues. Written as DNA, the CDR3 is TGTGCCAGCAGCTCATCCTTAGCGGGTGGCTACACCTTC. It specifies CASSSSLAGGYTF. The variable domain in full, completed from reference TRBV7-8 and TRBJ1-2, reads GAGVSQSPRYKVAKRGQDVALRCDPISGHVSLFWYQQALGQGPEFLTYFQNEAQLDKSGLPSDRFFAERPEGSVSTLKIQRTQQEDSAVYLCASSSSLAGGYTFGSGTRLTVV.

The gene calls are TRBV29-1 and TRBJ2-1, with D tentatively TRBD2 (6 bases). This CDR3 comprises 12 residues. The V gene's germline CDR1 is SQVTM and CDR2 ANQGSEA. V was pared by 7 bases and J by 5 bases, with 12 bases between. Here the CDR3 DNA reads TGCAGCGGAGGGGACTGGAACAATGAGCAGTTCTTC. It translates to CSGGDWNNEQFF.

This clonotype was counted between two and nine times. V gene TRBV20-1 combines with J gene TRBJ1-1, with no clear D. Germline V gives CDR1 DFQATT, CDR2 SNEGSKA (reference sequence). The CDR3 totals 13 residues. V was shortened by 6 bases and J by 6 bases, with 17 bases between the two germline ends. The DNA of the CDR3 is TGCAGTGCCCCTAGTGCCTCCGACGCTGAAGCTTTCTTT. This gives the protein CSAPSASDAEAFF.

This clonotype appeared many times. This chain uses TRBV29-1 with TRBJ2-2; 12 bases match TRBD2. Per the germline V gene, CDR1 is SQVTM and CDR2 is ANQGSEA. The trim removed 4 bases at V and 5 bases at J, leaving 8 bases unmatched. The CDR3 extends over 16 amino acids. The CDR3 spells CSVVASGGAWTGELFF. CDR3 sequence (DNA): TGCAGCGTTGTGGCTAGCGGGGGGGCATGGACCGGGGAGCTGTTTTTT.

This clonotype appeared a few times. The V and J genes are TRBV20-1 and TRBJ2-7; D unresolved. This CDR3 contains 12 residues. V lost 3 bases, J lost 6 bases, and 12 bases lay in between. The germline CDR1 and CDR2 sequences are DFQATT and SNEGSKA (reference sequence). The CDR3 spells CSASKPDIEQYF. As DNA, the CDR3 is TGCAGTGCTAGCAAACCAGACATCGAGCAGTACTTC.

This clonotype was seen just once. V usage is TRBV12-3 or TRBV12-4 and J usage is TRBJ2-3; TRBD1 aligns across 12 bases. This CDR3 has 15 amino acids. The V and J ends lost 4 bases and 6 bases, in that order; junction bases with no gene match: 5. The CDR3 sequence is CASSSRDRGRDTQYF. The DNA of the CDR3 is TGTGCCAGCAGTTCCCGGGACAGGGGGCGGGATACGCAGTATTTT.

In this sample, this clonotype turned up many times. The genes are TRBV7-9 and TRBJ2-1; 9 bases match TRBD1. J gave up 8 bases and V 3 bases, and 11 bases lay outside the gene matches. The CDR3 is made up of 16 amino acids. Per germline, CDR1 SEHNR and CDR2 FQNEAQ (reference sequence). The CDR3 is CASSLGDRESSDEQFF. In DNA, the CDR3 is TGTGCCAGCAGCTTGGGGGACAGGGAAAGCAGTGATGAGCAGTTCTTC. The entire variable domain, with the rest obtained from reference TRBV7-9 and TRBJ2-1, is as follows: DTGVSQNPRHKITKRGQNVTFRCDPISEHNRLYWYRQTLGQGPEFLTYFQNEAQLEKSRLLSDRFSAERPKGSFSTLEIQRTEQGDSAMYLCASSLGDRESSDEQFFGPGTRLTVL.

This clonotype appeared a few times. CDR3 region: CASINTGRGYTF. The CDR3 coding sequence is TGTGCCAGCATAAACACAGGGAGGGGCTACACCTTC. The V call is TRBV12-3 or TRBV12-4, the J call TRBJ1-2; perhaps TRBD1 as D (6 bases). Deletions cut 7 bases from V and 8 bases from J, with 14 bases between. CDR3 size: 12 residues.

V and J are TRBV11-1 and TRBJ2-1; TRBD2 agrees at 15 bases. V dropped 5 bases and J dropped 6; count of bases not matched to a gene: 8. From germline, CDR1 is SGHAT and CDR2 FQDESV (reference sequence). The CDR3 spans 17 residues. The CDR3 loop reads CASSVGLAGGPGNEQFF. The CDR3 DNA reads TGTGCCAGCAGCGTCGGACTAGCGGGGGGGCCAGGCAATGAGCAGTTCTTC.

The rearrangement joins TRBV24-1 to TRBJ2-1; D may be TRBD2 (6 bases). Trimming took off 4 bases at V and 8 bases at J, with 17 bases between the two ends. This CDR3 contains 15 residues. The germline gives CDR1 KGHDR, CDR2 SFDVKD. CDR3 sequence (DNA): TGTGCCACCAGTGACCCTTGGACGTGGGAGGATGAGCAGTTCTTC. Its protein is CATSDPWTWEDEQFF.

This clonotype was found many times. V is TRBV2 and J is TRBJ1-5; D is undetermined. V lost 6 bases, J lost 0 bases, and 9 bases lay in between. This CDR3 is built from 14 residues. The V gene's germline CDR1 is SNHLY and CDR2 FYNNEI. The CDR3 DNA reads as TGTGCCAGCAGGGTTGGCCTTAGCAATCAGCCCCAGCATTTT. It is translated as CASRVGLSNQPQHF.

The J gene is TRBJ2-3, the V gene TRBV12-3 or TRBV12-4; TRBD2 agrees at 9 bases. Trimming cost V 4 bases and J 1 base; bases outside gene matches: 3. This CDR3 has 15 amino acids. CDR3 in DNA: TGTGCCAGCAGTTCGCGGGGGGGGCGCACAGATACGCAGTATTTT. Protein sequence: CASSSRGGRTDTQYF.

This clonotype was counted between two and nine times. The gene calls are TRBV12-3 or TRBV12-4 and TRBJ2-7; D unresolved. Trimming left V 0 bases short and J 7 bases short, with 7 bases between. The CDR3 totals 12 residues. The CDR3 here is CASSLARMEQYF. The CDR3 bases are TGTGCCAGCAGTTTAGCAAGGATGGAGCAGTACTTC.

This clonotype was seen only a few times. The chain links TRBV27 to TRBJ2-3, with a tentative D call TRBD2 (6 bases). Germline CDR1 is MNHEY and CDR2 is SMNVEV (reference sequence). The V and J ends lost 7 bases and 4 bases respectively, with 15 bases between them. The CDR3 is made up of 14 amino acids. The chain's CDR3 is CASTKTSNPDTQYF. The CDR3 DNA is TGTGCCAGCACCAAGACTAGTAACCCAGATACGCAGTATTTT.

The J gene is TRBJ2-5, the V gene TRBV20-1, with D uncertain. The CDR3 spans 12 residues. V lost 0 bases, J lost 7 bases, and 9 bases lay in between. CDR1 DFQATT and CDR2 SNEGSKA come from the germline V gene (reference sequence). Written as DNA, the CDR3 is TGCAGTGCTAGAGACCCGGCAGGGACCCAGTACTTC. Translation gives CSARDPAGTQYF.

This clonotype has ten or more counts. The chain combines TRBV12-5 with TRBJ2-3; 9 nucleotides match TRBD1. Germline loops: CDR1 LGHNT, CDR2 FRNRAP. J lost 4 bases, V lost 6 bases, and 8 bases had no gene match. This CDR3 spans 15 amino acids. DNA of the CDR3: TGTGCTAGTGGAACCGGGACAGGGTGGGCAGATACGCAGTATTTT. It encodes CASGTGTGWADTQYF.

Only one count was recorded for this clonotype. The rearrangement uses TRBV24-1 and TRBJ2-3, with D maybe TRBD1 (5 bases). CDR1 and CDR2 (germline): KGHDR, SFDVKD. Trimming pared 5 bases from V and 8 bases from J, leaving 13 bases between. The CDR3 has 13 amino acids. The DNA for the CDR3 is TGTGCCACCAGTGTGACCGGACAAGGTACGCAGTATTTT. The encoded protein is CATSVTGQGTQYF.